The subject of this entry is one T cell receptor beta chain. Its antigen is not identified. This record belongs to a study of STAT3 mutations in large granular lymphocyte leukemia. The CDR3 spans 11 residues. Germline V gives CDR1 MGHDK, CDR2 SYGVNS. The V and J ends lost 5 bases and 8 bases respectively, with 9 bases between them. Study observations and caveats: Every T-LGLL patient had at least one immunodominant TCRbeta clonotype.

TCRdb's copy holds only in-frame clones and misses some; the assay was immunoSEQ multiplex PCR. This repertoire shows approximately 30,000 clones, around three quarters found once; its top ten account for over 25%. The sequence derives from a woman aged 50 to 60 with T-cell large granular lymphocyte leukemia. Some clones in this sample may be carry-over from other donors' samples. The specimen sequenced was peripheral blood mononuclear cells. The J gene is TRBJ1-1, the V gene TRBV25-1; D is unclear. The CDR3 sequence is CASSKDLEAFF. The CDR3, as DNA: TGTGCCAGCAGTAAAGACCTCGAAGCTTTCTTT.